A single T cell receptor beta chain is shown here with its context. The antigen it recognizes is unknown. Nothing much larger sits one base from this clone, and base qualities are not available. For CDR1 and CDR2, the germline V gene (reference sequence) lists MNHEY and SMNVEV. Its CDR3 holds 16 amino acids, cysteine through phenylalanine. The retained sequence is limited to the CDR3, 48 bases, with the frame set at the first base. Trimming removed 5 bases from V and 2 bases from J, leaving 13 bases between the germline ends. These data are taken from a study of CD8 T cells in Susac syndrome (dated by TCRdb to between 2018 and 2020). Notes on the research overall: Repertoire sequencing was used to test whether CD8+ T cell activation and differentiation in Susac syndrome was antigen driven. The clonality of the CD8+ T cell repertoire was compared across over 10 healthy donors, roughly 14 Susac syndrome patients and roughly 16 multiple sclerosis patients. On the study overall, not on this receptor specifically: The number of individuals in the TCR sequencing and HLA analysis was recognized as being relatively small.

RNA was extracted using the RNeasy kit, and about 0.45 to 1 ug of the RNA was reverse transcribed with random hexamers. The immunoSEQ multiplex PCR assay, which covers 54 Vbeta and 13 Jbeta segments, was used to amplify TCR beta CDR3 regions. PCR amplification bias was corrected using a synthetic template baseline for primer optimization and computational correction. Regarding the original processing steps: Reads were annotated to V, D and J genes per IMGT and analyzed with immunoSEQ Analyzer, keeping only productive sequences. To calculate clonality, Shannon entropy was normalized by log2 of the number of productive unique sequences and then subtracted from one. For each patient and control, public and private clones were evaluated among the 100 most prevalent clones. Susac-specific clones were defined as absent from healthy and MS cohorts, over a thousand published viral clones and other ImmuneACCESS disease sequences. In TCRdb, the public reads were trimmed at Q25 with fastp and aligned with MiXCR, with productive beta chains retained. Rows are unified per CDR3 protein, each entry keeping the most common DNA and genes. Here the V and J calls rest on TCRdb's processing, not on the authors' analysis. Here the sample has 100,000 to 150,000 distinct CDR3 sequences; approximately 79% occur a single time. The ten largest make up around 0.51% of the sample.

High-throughput TCR beta sequencing profiled peripheral blood CD8+ and CD4+ T cells from healthy donors, Susac syndrome patients and multiple sclerosis patients. The multiple sclerosis controls were treatment-naive patients whose relapsing-remitting disease, either stable or active, fulfilled the revised McDonald criteria. Bulk CD8+ and CD4+ T cells were purified magnetically by negative isolation, whereas CD8+ TEMRA cells were enriched by FACS. Blood was drawn into EDTA tubes, processed within 24 hours, and PBMCs were isolated by density gradient centrifugation. PBMCs intended for TCR sequencing were cryopreserved in liquid nitrogen and were subsequently thawed in a 37 degrees C water bath. The sorted or isolated CD4+, CD8+ and CD8+ TEMRA cells had a purity of 90% or higher.

The chain employs TRBV27 and TRBJ2-6; no D gene is confidently identified. The source of this sequence is a human donor with multiple sclerosis. The sample comprised CD8+ T cells from PBMCs. The DNA reads TGTGCCAGCAGTCCACTGGGCAGGACTGGGGCCAACGTCCTGACTTTC. Its amino acids are CASSPLGRTGANVLTF. Joined to the reference TRBV27 and TRBJ2-6 proteins, this CDR3 gives the full variable domain: EAQVTQNPRYLITVTGKKLTVTCSQNMNHEYMSWYRQDPGLGLRQIYYSMNVEVTDKGDVPEGYKVSRKEKRNFPLILESPSPNQTSLYFCASSPLGRTGANVLTFGAGSRLTVL.